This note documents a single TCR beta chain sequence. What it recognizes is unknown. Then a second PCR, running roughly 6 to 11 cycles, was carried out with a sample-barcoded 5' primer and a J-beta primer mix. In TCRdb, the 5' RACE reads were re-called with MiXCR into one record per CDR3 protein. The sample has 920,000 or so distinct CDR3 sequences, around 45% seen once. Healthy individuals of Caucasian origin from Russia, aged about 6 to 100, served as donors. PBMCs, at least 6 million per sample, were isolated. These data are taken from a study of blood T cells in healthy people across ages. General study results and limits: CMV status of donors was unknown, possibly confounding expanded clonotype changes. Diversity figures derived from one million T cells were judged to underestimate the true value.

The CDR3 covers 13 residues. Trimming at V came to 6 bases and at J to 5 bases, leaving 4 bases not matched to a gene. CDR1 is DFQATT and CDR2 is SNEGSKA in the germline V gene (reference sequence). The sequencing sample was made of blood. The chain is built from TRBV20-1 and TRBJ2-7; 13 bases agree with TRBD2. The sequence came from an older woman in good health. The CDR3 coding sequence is TGCAGTGCACTAGCGGGAGGGCCCCACGAGCAGTACTTC. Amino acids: CSALAGGPHEQYF.